The entry that follows covers one T cell receptor (beta chain) sequence. Its matching antigen is unknown. This record comes from a study of synovial regulatory T cells in juvenile arthritis. Clones were read by immunoSEQ multiplex PCR, and TCRdb kept only the in-frame ones, dropping some. Its listing shows about 10,000 clones. Median disease duration was approximately 7 years, range 0.2-19.1. The study, taken as a whole, reports: Synovial Tregs shared more CDR3 sequences with iaTregs than other blood Tregs. Across patients, iaTreg TCR repertoires were mostly private, partly shared with synovial Teff and blood CPL.

CDR3 size: 12 residues. DNA is not on record. Germline-derived CDR1 and CDR2 are ENHRY and SYGVKD. The rearrangement joins TRBV10-3 to TRBJ1-2; TCRdb's D call, TRBD1, is unchecked because there is no DNA. Sequencing was performed on Treg cells from blood. The subset: remaining (HLA-DR-negative) circulating blood Treg cells. The receptor was derived from a donor younger than 30 with juvenile idiopathic arthritis. The chain's CDR3 is CAISRTEYGYTF.